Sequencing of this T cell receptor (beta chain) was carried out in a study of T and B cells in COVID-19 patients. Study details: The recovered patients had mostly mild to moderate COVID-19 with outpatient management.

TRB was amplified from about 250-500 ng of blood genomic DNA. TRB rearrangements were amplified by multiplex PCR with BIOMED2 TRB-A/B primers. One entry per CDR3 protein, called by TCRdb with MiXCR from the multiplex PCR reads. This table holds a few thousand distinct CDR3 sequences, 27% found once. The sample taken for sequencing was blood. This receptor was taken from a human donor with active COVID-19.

CDR3 DNA sequence: TGCAGTGCTAGATGGACTAACGCGGGTGAGCAGTTCTTC. Translated: CSARWTNAGEQFF. The chain combines TRBV20-1 with TRBJ2-1; weak D call: TRBD2 (6 bases). V lost 2 bases and J 9 bases, leaving 14 bases between the germline ends. The CDR3 sequence is 13 residues long. Germline CDR1 reads DFQATT; CDR2 reads SNEGSKA (reference sequence).